These 29 T cell receptor beta chains share one sample of origin, sequenced in a study of shared T cell receptors in the human thymus. Here immunoSEQ multiplex PCR was the method, and the copy in TCRdb shows in-frame clones only, minus some. The sample has more than 300,000 clones; 85% to 95% are singletons. The sequenced material came from thymocytes. Receptors originate from a human donor.

The chain combines TRBV4-2 with TRBJ1-1; the D is unclear. Germline V gene data show CDR1 as LGHNA and CDR2 as YNFKEQ. Trimming took off 1 base at V and 1 base at J, with 7 bases between the two ends. The CDR3 extends over 14 amino acids. The CDR3 sequence: CASSQGEGNTEAFF. CDR3 nucleotides: TGTGCCAGCAGCCAAGGGGAGGGGAACACTGAAGCTTTCTTT.

This chain joins TRBV19 and TRBJ2-6; 8 nucleotides line up with TRBD1. The CDR3 is 17 amino acids. Germline-derived CDR1 and CDR2 are LNHDA and SQIVND (reference sequence). The V gene end was trimmed by 5 bases and the J gene end by 4 bases; junction bases not matched to a gene: 10. CDR3 residues: CASSPRRTGPGANVLTF. Written as DNA, the CDR3 is TGTGCCAGTAGTCCCCGGCGGACAGGGCCCGGGGCCAACGTCCTGACTTTC.

V and J are TRBV14 and TRBJ2-3; 10 nucleotides match TRBD2. The CDR3 is 15 amino acids. The V gene's germline CDR1 is SGHDN and CDR2 FVKESK. V lost 4 bases, J lost 2 bases, and 3 bases stayed unmatched. CDR3 region: CASSLAGGATDTQYF. In DNA form, the CDR3 reads TGTGCCAGCAGCCTAGCGGGAGGCGCCACAGATACGCAGTATTTT. Full variable domain (outside the CDR3, taken from reference TRBV14 and TRBJ2-3): EAGVTQFPSHSVIEKGQTVTLRCDPISGHDNLYWYRRVMGKEIKFLLHFVKESKQDESGMPNNRFLAERTGGTYSTLKVQPAELEDSGVYFCASSLAGGATDTQYFGPGTRLTVL.

The chain joins TRBV19 to TRBJ2-7; 11 bases fit TRBD2. Germline loops: CDR1 LNHDA, CDR2 SQIVND (reference sequence). This CDR3 contains 20 residues. V lost 4 bases and J lost 2; bases outside the gene matches: 19. DNA for the CDR3: TGTGCCAGTAGTAACAGGGCGGCACTAGCGGGAGTAGGGGTCACCTACGAGCAGTACTTC. Its translation is CASSNRAALAGVGVTYEQYF.

The chain uses TRBV27 and TRBJ1-1, with D possibly TRBD1 on 5 matching bases. Trimming shortened V by 6 bases and J by 7 bases, and 15 bases separated the two germline ends. Germline-derived CDR1 and CDR2 are MNHEY and SMNVEV (reference sequence). This CDR3 is built from 13 residues. CDR3 protein: CASSRRDGDEAFF. CDR3 bases: TGTGCCAGCAGCCGACGGGACGGAGATGAAGCTTTCTTT.

The gene calls are TRBV7-8 and TRBJ2-1; TRBD2 is a possible D gene (5 bases). This CDR3 has 16 residues. Deletions cut 5 bases from V and 4 bases from J, with 18 bases between. Per germline, CDR1 SGHVS and CDR2 FQNEAQ. The CDR3 is CASSLPLRDPYNEQFF. DNA for the CDR3: TGTGCCAGCAGCCTTCCTCTACGGGATCCATACAATGAGCAGTTCTTC. The complete variable domain, with remaining parts taken from reference TRBV7-8 and TRBJ2-1, reads GAGVSQSPRYKVAKRGQDVALRCDPISGHVSLFWYQQALGQGPEFLTYFQNEAQLDKSGLPSDRFFAERPEGSVSTLKIQRTQQEDSAVYLCASSLPLRDPYNEQFFGPGTRLTVL.

V gene TRBV7-6 combines with J gene TRBJ1-1, with unresolved D. V lost 0 bases, J lost 3 bases, and 11 bases lay in between. The germline CDR1 and CDR2 sequences are SGHVS and FNYEAQ. The CDR3 has 15 residues. The CDR3 is CASSLAHEGYTEAFF. In DNA form, the CDR3 reads TGTGCCAGCAGCTTAGCGCACGAGGGCTACACTGAAGCTTTCTTT.

In this sample, this clone turned up once. The chain has TRBV28 and TRBJ1-1; D may be TRBD1 (6 bases). Trimming took off 7 bases at V and 1 base at J, with 22 bases between the two ends. In germline, CDR1 is MDHEN, CDR2 SYDVKM. The CDR3 consists of 17 residues. The CDR3 spells CASTTYPEQGGNTEAFF. DNA of the CDR3: TGTGCCAGCACCACTTATCCAGAACAGGGAGGGAACACTGAAGCTTTCTTT. The full variable domain, in which reference TRBV28 and TRBJ1-1 provide the parts outside the CDR3, is DVKVTQSSRYLVKRTGEKVFLECVQDMDHENMFWYRQDPGLGLRLIYFSYDVKMKEKGDIPEGYSVSREKKERFSLILESASTNQTSMYLCASTTYPEQGGNTEAFFGQGTRLTVV.

V usage is TRBV28 and J usage is TRBJ2-7, with D possibly being TRBD1 (6 bases). The germline gives CDR1 MDHEN, CDR2 SYDVKM. With 2 bases removed from V and 0 bases from J, the gap between germline ends came to 8 bases. The CDR3 length is 14 residues. The CDR3 protein is CASSLQGSSYEQYF. CDR3 nucleotides: TGTGCCAGCAGTTTACAGGGGAGCTCCTACGAGCAGTACTTC.

J is TRBJ2-7 and V is TRBV15; D perhaps matches TRBD1 (6 bases). V dropped 0 bases and J dropped 2 bases, with 17 bases sitting between them. The CDR3 extends over 17 amino acids. The V gene's germline CDR1 is LNHNV and CDR2 YYDKDF (reference sequence). The CDR3 nucleotides are TGTGCCACCAGCAGAGACACGAGGGAGACAGGCACCTACGAGCAGTACTTC. It encodes CATSRDTRETGTYEQYF.

V usage is TRBV6-5 and J usage is TRBJ1-5; D might be TRBD1 (5 bases). Germline V CDR1 and CDR2: MNHEY, SVGAGI. Trimming stripped 6 bases from V and 2 bases from J, with 14 bases between. CDR3 length: 15 residues. The CDR3 DNA is TGTGCCAGCAGGCCCCTGAGGGGCCGCAATCAGCCCCAGCATTTT. Its translation: CASRPLRGRNQPQHF.

This chain uses TRBV14 with TRBJ2-1; a weak D match, TRBD1 (6 bases). The V end was cut by 3 bases, the J end by 8 bases, with 17 bases between. CDR1 and CDR2 (germline): SGHDN, FVKESK. CDR3 length equals 15 residues. CDR3 nucleotides: TGTGCCAGCAGCCAGGGTCAGGGGTCCGAGGATGAGCAGTTCTTC. Translating it yields CASSQGQGSEDEQFF.

The J gene is TRBJ1-1, the V gene TRBV7-9; D possibly corresponds to TRBD1 (5 bases). Germline CDR1 reads SEHNR; CDR2 reads FQNEAQ (reference sequence). Trimming took off 3 bases at V and 3 bases at J, with 8 bases between the two ends. The CDR3 is 13 amino acids. The CDR3 coding sequence is TGTGCCAGCAGCTTCCGGGGCTACACTGAAGCTTTCTTT. Protein sequence: CASSFRGYTEAFF.

CDR3 sequence (DNA): TGTGCCAGCAAGGGACTTTTACCATACAATGAGCAGTTCTTC. Its protein is CASKGLLPYNEQFF. This rearrangement joins TRBV25-1 to TRBJ2-1; D perhaps matches TRBD2 (6 bases). The V end lost 7 bases, the J end lost 4 bases, and 14 bases lay between the germline ends. The CDR3 has 14 residues. Germline V gives CDR1 MGHDK, CDR2 SYGVNS.

The V gene is TRBV4-2, the J gene TRBJ2-1; the D gene could be TRBD1 or TRBD2 (5 bases each). This CDR3 spans 17 amino acids. Germline assignment: CDR1 LGHNA and CDR2 YNFKEQ. Trimming shortened V by 4 bases and J by 8 bases, and 24 bases separated the two germline ends. The CDR3 loop is CASSPGLGELPRDEQFF. CDR3 in DNA: TGTGCCAGCAGCCCCGGGTTGGGGGAGCTACCCCGGGATGAGCAGTTCTTC.

The rearrangement joins TRBV4-1 to TRBJ2-4, with 7 bases that match TRBD1. Looked up from germline, CDR1 is MGHRA and CDR2 is YSYEKL. CDR3 length equals 18 residues. J was trimmed by 0 bases and V by 3 bases; bases with no gene match: 11. CDR3 loop: CASSHVNPGTVAKNIQYF. For the CDR3, the DNA is TGCGCCAGCAGCCATGTAAATCCCGGGACAGTAGCCAAAAACATTCAGTACTTC.

V and J are TRBV5-4 and TRBJ1-5; 8 bases are shared with TRBD1. Germline CDR1 is SGHNT and CDR2 is YYREEE (reference sequence). This CDR3 is 19 amino acids long. The V segment lost 1 base and the J segment 0 bases; nucleotides outside the gene matches: 12. CDR3 protein: CASSLSSGQGPYSNQPQHF. For the CDR3, the DNA is TGTGCCAGCAGCTTGAGTTCCGGACAGGGCCCCTATAGCAATCAGCCCCAGCATTTT. The full variable domain, completed using reference TRBV5-4 and TRBJ1-5, is ETGVTQSPTHLIKTRGQQVTLRCSSQSGHNTVSWYQQALGQGPQFIFQYYREEENGRGNFPPRFSGLQFPNYSSELNVNALELDDSALYLCASSLSSGQGPYSNQPQHFGDGTRLSIL.

This chain joins TRBV28 and TRBJ2-5; no firm D call. Germline V gene data show CDR1 as MDHEN and CDR2 as SYDVKM. The V and J ends lost 7 bases and 0 bases respectively, with 12 bases between them. This CDR3 is 14 amino acids long. Here the CDR3 reads CASTRTRYQETQYF. The CDR3 coding sequence is TGTGCCAGCACTAGGACCAGGTACCAAGAGACCCAGTACTTC.

V usage is TRBV19 and J usage is TRBJ1-2; no clear D. The CDR3 is 17 residues long. V was clipped by 6 bases and J by 4 bases, with 24 bases between them. CDR1 and CDR2 from the germline V gene are LNHDA and SQIVND (reference sequence). The CDR3 DNA sequence: TGTGCCAGTAGCTCTACTCAGGACTCCACAAGAATCTATGGCTACACCTTC. Its protein product is CASSSTQDSTRIYGYTF.

This rearrangement joins TRBV29-1 to TRBJ2-1, with TRBD2 matching over 13 bases. Unmatched junction bases numbered 21, after V lost 6 bases and J lost 7 bases. Germline CDR1 is SQVTM and CDR2 is ANQGSEA. CDR3 size: 19 residues. Here the CDR3 DNA reads TGCAGCGTGGGGGACATGACCGGGACTAGCGGGACGTTTGGGAATGAGCAGTTCTTC. Translation gives CSVGDMTGTSGTFGNEQFF.

The chain links TRBV7-9 to TRBJ2-7, with 12 positions matching TRBD2. V shed 4 bases, J shed 4 bases, and the junction held 17 bases outside the gene matches. This CDR3 is built from 19 residues. Germline CDR1 reads SEHNR; CDR2 reads FQNEAQ (reference sequence). DNA of the CDR3: TGTGCCAGCAGCTCTCTTAGGCAGGGGGCGACTAGCGGGGGTTACGAGCAGTACTTC. This gives the protein CASSSLRQGATSGGYEQYF.

The chain joins TRBV11-2 to TRBJ2-7; 11 bases align to TRBD2. V trimming: 0 bases; J trimming: 0 bases; junction bases outside the gene matches: 13. This CDR3 comprises 20 residues. Per germline, CDR1 SGHAT and CDR2 FQNNGV. The CDR3 nucleotides are TGTGCCAGCAGCTTAGAGCCCCTCTCGTGGCTAGCGGGAGGCTCCTACGAGCAGTACTTC. Amino acids: CASSLEPLSWLAGGSYEQYF.

The chain employs TRBV27 and TRBJ2-5; TRBD2 matches at 11 bases. Germline lookup yields CDR1 MNHEY and CDR2 SMNVEV (reference sequence). The CDR3 length is 17 residues. V was clipped by 6 bases and J by 1 base; unmatched bases: 10. The CDR3 reads CASSSLLAGGPQETQYF. CDR3 nucleotide sequence: TGTGCCAGCAGCAGTCTCTTAGCGGGAGGGCCCCAAGAGACCCAGTACTTC.

The chain uses TRBV19 and TRBJ2-7; possible D gene TRBD2, 6 bases. The CDR3 sequence is 13 residues long. The germline CDR1 and CDR2 sequences are LNHDA and SQIVND (reference sequence). V was shortened by 2 bases and J by 7 bases, with 12 bases between the two germline ends. The CDR3 loop is CASSIWPSEEQYF. DNA of the CDR3: TGTGCCAGTAGTATATGGCCTAGCGAGGAGCAGTACTTC. Full variable domain (missing parts from reference TRBV19 and TRBJ2-7): DGGITQSPKYLFRKEGQNVTLSCEQNLNHDAMYWYRQDPGQGLRLIYYSQIVNDFQKGDIAEGYSVSREKKESFPLTVTSAQKNPTAFYLCASSIWPSEEQYFGPGTRLTVT.

V and J are TRBV27 and TRBJ2-7; 9 bases map to TRBD2. This CDR3 is 14 amino acids long. V was clipped by 5 bases and J by 2 bases; unmatched bases: 4. Per the germline V gene, CDR1 is MNHEY and CDR2 is SMNVEV (reference sequence). The CDR3 loop reads CASSSGRITYEQYF. The CDR3, as DNA: TGTGCCAGCAGTAGCGGGAGGATCACCTACGAGCAGTACTTC.

This clone appeared a few times. As DNA, the CDR3 is TGTGCCAGCAGTGAAGGTGCAGGGGAGACCCAGTACTTC. This encodes CASSEGAGETQYF. The gene calls are TRBV2 and TRBJ2-5, with D tentatively TRBD1 (5 bases). The CDR3 has 13 residues. Germline loops: CDR1 SNHLY, CDR2 FYNNEI. V lost 1 base to trimming and J lost 5 bases, with 8 bases between them.

This clone was seen just once. This chain uses TRBV7-9 with TRBJ2-1; D is unresolved. The V gene lost 2 bases and the J gene lost 5 bases, with 13 bases spanning the gap. This CDR3 spans 15 amino acids. Germline-derived CDR1 and CDR2 are SEHNR and FQNEAQ (reference sequence). CDR3 region: CASSLKGIDHNEQFF. The DNA of the CDR3 is TGTGCCAGCAGCTTAAAAGGGATAGACCACAATGAGCAGTTCTTC.

The chain is built from TRBV7-4 and TRBJ1-2; no clear D. V lost 1 base, J lost 4 bases, and 22 bases lay in between. This CDR3 comprises 18 residues. The germline V gene has CDR1 SGHVT and CDR2 SQSDAQ. CDR3 nucleotides: TGTGCCAGCAGCTTAGAGTGGGAGGCTCCGAACGAGGCCTATGGCTACACCTTC. This codes for CASSLEWEAPNEAYGYTF. The variable domain in full, with the rest retrieved from reference TRBV7-4 and TRBJ1-2, is GAGVSQSPRYKVAKRGRDVALRCDSISGHVTLYWYRQTLGQGSEVLTYSQSDAQRDKSGRPSGRFSAERPERSVSTLKIQRTEQGDSAVYLCASSLEWEAPNEAYGYTFGSGTRLTVV.

A single count supports this clone. The V and J genes are TRBV4-1 and TRBJ2-5; no definite D call. This CDR3 has 14 amino acids. Trimming shortened V by 0 bases and J by 5 bases, and 10 bases separated the two germline ends. Germline values: CDR1 MGHRA, CDR2 YSYEKL. CDR3: CASSQESAPETQYF. CDR3 bases: TGCGCCAGCAGCCAAGAGTCAGCTCCCGAGACCCAGTACTTC.